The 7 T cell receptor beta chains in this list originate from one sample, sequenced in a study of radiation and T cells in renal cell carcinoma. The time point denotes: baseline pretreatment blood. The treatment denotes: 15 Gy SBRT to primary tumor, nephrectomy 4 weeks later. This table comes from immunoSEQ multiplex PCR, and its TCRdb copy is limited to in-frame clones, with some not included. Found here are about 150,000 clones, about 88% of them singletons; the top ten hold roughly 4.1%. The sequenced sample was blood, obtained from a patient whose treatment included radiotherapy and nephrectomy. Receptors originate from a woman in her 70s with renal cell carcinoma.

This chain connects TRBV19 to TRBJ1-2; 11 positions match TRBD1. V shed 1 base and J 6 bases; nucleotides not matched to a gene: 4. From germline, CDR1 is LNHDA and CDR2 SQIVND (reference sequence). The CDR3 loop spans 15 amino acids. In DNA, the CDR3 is TGTGCCAGTAGTATAGGCCGGGACAGGGGGAATGGCTACACCTTC. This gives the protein CASSIGRDRGNGYTF. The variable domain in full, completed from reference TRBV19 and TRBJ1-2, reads DGGITQSPKYLFRKEGQNVTLSCEQNLNHDAMYWYRQDPGQGLRLIYYSQIVNDFQKGDIAEGYSVSREKKESFPLTVTSAQKNPTAFYLCASSIGRDRGNGYTFGSGTRLTVV.

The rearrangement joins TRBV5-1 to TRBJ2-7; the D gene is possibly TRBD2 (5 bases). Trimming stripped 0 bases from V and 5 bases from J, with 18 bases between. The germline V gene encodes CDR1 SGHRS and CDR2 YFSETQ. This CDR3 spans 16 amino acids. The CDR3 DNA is TGCGCCAGCAGCTTGGTCGGCCCGGGATTCGTCAACGAGCAGTACTTC. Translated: CASSLVGPGFVNEQYF.

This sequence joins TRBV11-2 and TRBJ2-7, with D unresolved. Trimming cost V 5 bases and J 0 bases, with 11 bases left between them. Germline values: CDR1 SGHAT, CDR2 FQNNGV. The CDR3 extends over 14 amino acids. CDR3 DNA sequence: TGTGCCAGCAGCACCCTTGGCAACTCCTACGAGCAGTACTTC. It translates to CASSTLGNSYEQYF.

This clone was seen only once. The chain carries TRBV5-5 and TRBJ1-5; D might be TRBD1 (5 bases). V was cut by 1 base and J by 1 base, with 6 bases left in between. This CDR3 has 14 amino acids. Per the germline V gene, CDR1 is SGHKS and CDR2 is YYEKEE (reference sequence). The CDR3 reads CASSLRDSNQPQHF. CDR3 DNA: TGTGCCAGCAGCTTGCGGGACAGCAATCAGCCCCAGCATTTT.

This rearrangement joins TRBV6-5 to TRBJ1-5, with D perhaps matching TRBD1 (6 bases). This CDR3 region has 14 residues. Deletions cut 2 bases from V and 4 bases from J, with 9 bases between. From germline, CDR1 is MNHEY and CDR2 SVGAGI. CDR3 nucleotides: TGTGCCAGCAGTTACGGGGGGGCGAATCAGCCCCAGCATTTT. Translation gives CASSYGGANQPQHF.

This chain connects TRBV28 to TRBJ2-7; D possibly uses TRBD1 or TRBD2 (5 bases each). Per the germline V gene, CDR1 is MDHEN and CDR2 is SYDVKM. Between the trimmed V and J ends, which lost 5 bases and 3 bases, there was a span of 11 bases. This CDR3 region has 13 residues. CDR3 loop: CASSKGRLYEQYF. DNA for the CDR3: TGTGCCAGCAGTAAGGGACGGCTCTACGAGCAGTACTTC.

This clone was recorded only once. The CDR3 spells CASSPRGAGEQYF. The CDR3 coding sequence is TGTGCCAGCTCACCAAGGGGGGCGGGGGAGCAGTACTTC. The chain recombines TRBV18 with TRBJ2-7; either TRBD1 or TRBD2 may supply D (6 bases each). V was pared by 2 bases and J by 7 bases, with 12 bases between. The CDR3 is 13 residues long. The germline V gene has CDR1 KGHSH and CDR2 LQKENI.